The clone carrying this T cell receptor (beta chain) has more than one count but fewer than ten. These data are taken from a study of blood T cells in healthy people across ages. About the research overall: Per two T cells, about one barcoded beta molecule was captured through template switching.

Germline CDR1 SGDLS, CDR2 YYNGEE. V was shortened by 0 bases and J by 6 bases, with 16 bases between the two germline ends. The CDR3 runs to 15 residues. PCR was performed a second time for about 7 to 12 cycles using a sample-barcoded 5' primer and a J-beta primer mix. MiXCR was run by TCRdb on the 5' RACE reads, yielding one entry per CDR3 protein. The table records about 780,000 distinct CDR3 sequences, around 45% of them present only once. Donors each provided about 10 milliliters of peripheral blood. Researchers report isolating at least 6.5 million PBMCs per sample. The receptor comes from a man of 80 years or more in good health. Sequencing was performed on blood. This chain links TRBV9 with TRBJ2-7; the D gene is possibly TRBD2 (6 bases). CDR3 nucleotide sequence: TGTGCCAGCAGCGTAGTCGGCCAGGGAGGAGGCGAGCAGTACTTC. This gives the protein CASSVVGQGGGEQYF.